The text below deals with one T cell receptor beta chain. In this sample, this clonotype turned up a few times. There is no known antigen for this receptor. Per-base qualities were not stored, and no clone one base away is much larger. Libraries of naive CD8 T cells were built from anywhere between about 17,000 and 1,000,000 sorted cells, with 10%, 30% or 50% of the purified RNA used. Naive CD8 T cells were FACS-sorted as CD8+CD4-CCR7+CD45RA+ on a BD FACSAria II into RLT Plus buffer. Detection sensitivity was tested by spiking Jurkat RNA equal to roughly ten TCR copies' worth into samples containing about 20,000-1,000,000 naive CD8 T cells. CD8 T cells were enriched with RosetteSep CD8+ T Cell Enrichment Cocktail and Ficoll-Paque, followed by ACK red cell lysis. This sample is part of a study of molecular identifiers for immune sequencing clone quantification (dated by TCRdb to 2016 to 2019). About the full investigation: For a replicate experiment, RNA from roughly 20,000 or 100,000 naive CD8 T cells was divided into five aliquots, and four of the five aliquots were sequenced. This methods study benchmarked molecular-identifier clustering-based TCR repertoire sequencing (MIDCIRS) and TCR RNA copy counting, using CD8 T cells to do so. Study-wide findings and limitations: In CMV-specific effector cells, over 99% of molecules were held by clones above 20 RNA copies, whereas under 1% of molecules were held by such clones in naive cells. Without barcode sub-clustering, chimeric consensus sequences inflated TCR diversity; chimeras reached as high as 47%. Identical TCR molecules sharing a barcode could cause highly expanded clone sizes to be underestimated. The naive libraries included spiked-in Jurkat TCR RNA (roughly eleven copies' worth), and this Jurkat TCR RNA is not part of the donor repertoire. Modeling gave about 3 recovered TCR RNA copies per cell versus around 9.9 by digital PCR, implying approximately 32% capture efficiency. A single cell's worth of spiked-in Jurkat TCR RNA was reported detectable even among under 1.1 million naive CD8 T cells.

Library generation was performed with PCR. Sequencing was carried out with a NextSeq 500. Bulk TCR libraries were generated as previously described, with the TCR primers listed in Table S5 used. The Qiagen AllPrep DNA/RNA kit was used to purify total RNA. Before analysis, reads from multiple sequencing runs of the same library were pooled. The source study handled its data this way. Only reads with exact TCR constant sequence were kept, trimmed to 150 nt, and grouped by their 12-nt molecular barcodes. Reads within each barcode group were sub-clustered using a 15% Levenshtein threshold, and quality-weighted consensus sequences were constructed for each RNA molecule. Non-functional sequences were discarded, and so were lower-count sequences lying one edit away from another sequence. Based on a fit of two negative binomial distributions, barcode sub-clusters having less than 20% of the maximum read count were discarded. TCRdb reprocessed the public reads (quality trimming at Q25 with fastp, clone calling with MiXCR) and kept in-frame beta chains. For every CDR3 protein sequence, its rows merge into one entry that carries the most common genes and DNA. Here the V and J calls rest on TCRdb's processing, not on the authors' analysis. Recorded for this sample are nearly 55,000 distinct CDR3 sequences; just over 35% of them occurred a single time. 3.8% of the sample comes from the top ten.

Spanning cysteine to phenylalanine, the CDR3 consists of 15 amino acids. This entry keeps only the CDR3 DNA: 45 bases, framed from base 1. According to the germline V gene (reference sequence), CDR1 reads MNHEY and CDR2 reads SMNVEV. The germline V end is reduced by 2 bases and the J end by 6 bases; junction bases left unmatched: 5. The clonotype comes from a human donor in good health. Some libraries in this study had Jurkat cell RNA spiked in. The sequenced sample was naive CD8+ T cells from blood, with Jurkat cell RNA spiked in. What this sample's cell subset or site label stands for: FACS-sorted CD8+CD4-CCR7+CD45RA+ naive T cells. The chain is assembled from TRBV27 and TRBJ2-2, and 8 junction bases match TRBD2. This receptor carries the CDR3 CASSLTAGAAGELFF. The DNA sequence reads TGTGCCAGCAGTTTAACAGCGGGAGCGGCCGGGGAGCTGTTTTTT.